This paragraph covers one T cell receptor (beta chain) sequence. Its antigen is unknown. Per the germline V gene, CDR1 is MNHEY and CDR2 is SVGAGI. Between the trimmed V and J ends, which lost 6 bases and 2 bases, there was a span of 16 bases. The CDR3 covers 15 residues. The authors loaded roughly 200 ng DNA, 28,000 or so T cell genomes, into sorted-subset replicate PCRs. Repertoires were generated with immunoSEQ multiplex PCR, while TCRdb's copy carries only in-frame clones and drops some. The sample contains roughly 660,000 clones, 90% of which appear only once. CD8 memory merged CD45RO+ cells and CCR7-negative CD45RA+ TemRA cells into one population. The data were taken from a study of shared clonotypes between healthy human individuals. Study-level points and caveats: When compared with the clonotypes that were shared by all four sorted-subset donors, the non-shared clonotypes turned out to have lower generation probabilities. Naive subsets usually exceeded memory subsets in estimated richness.

The specimen was memory CD8+ T cells from PBMCs. Indicated subset: CD45RO+ cells pooled with CCR7-negative TemRA cells. The rearrangement uses TRBV6-5 and TRBJ1-2; tentatively, D is TRBD1 (5 bases). The receptor comes from a man between 18 and 29 years old in good health. Some clones in this sample may be carry-over from other donors' samples. CDR3: CASSGTYPLNYGYTF. In nucleotides, the CDR3 is TGTGCCAGCAGCGGGACCTATCCCCTCAACTATGGCTACACCTTC.